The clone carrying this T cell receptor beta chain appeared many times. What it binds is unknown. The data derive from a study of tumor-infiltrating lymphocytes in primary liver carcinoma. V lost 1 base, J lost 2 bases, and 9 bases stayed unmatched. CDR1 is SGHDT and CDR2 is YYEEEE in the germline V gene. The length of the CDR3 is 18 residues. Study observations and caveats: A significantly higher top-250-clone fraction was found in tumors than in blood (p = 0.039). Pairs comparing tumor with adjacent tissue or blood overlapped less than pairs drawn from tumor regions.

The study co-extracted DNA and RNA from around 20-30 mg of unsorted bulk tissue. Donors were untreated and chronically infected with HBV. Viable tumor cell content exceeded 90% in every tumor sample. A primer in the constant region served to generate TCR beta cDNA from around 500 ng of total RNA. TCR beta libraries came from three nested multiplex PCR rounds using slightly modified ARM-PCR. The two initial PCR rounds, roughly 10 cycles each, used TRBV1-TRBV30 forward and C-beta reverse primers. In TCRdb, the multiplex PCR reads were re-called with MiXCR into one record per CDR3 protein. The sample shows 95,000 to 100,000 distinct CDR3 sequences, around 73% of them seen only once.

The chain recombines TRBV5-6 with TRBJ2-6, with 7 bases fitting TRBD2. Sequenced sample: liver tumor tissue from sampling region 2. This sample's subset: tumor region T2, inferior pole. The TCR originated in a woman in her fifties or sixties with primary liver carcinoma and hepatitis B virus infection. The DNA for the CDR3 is TGTGCCAGCAGCTTGCAAGGCGGGAGTCTAACTGGGGCCAACGTCCTGACTTTC. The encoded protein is CASSLQGGSLTGANVLTF.